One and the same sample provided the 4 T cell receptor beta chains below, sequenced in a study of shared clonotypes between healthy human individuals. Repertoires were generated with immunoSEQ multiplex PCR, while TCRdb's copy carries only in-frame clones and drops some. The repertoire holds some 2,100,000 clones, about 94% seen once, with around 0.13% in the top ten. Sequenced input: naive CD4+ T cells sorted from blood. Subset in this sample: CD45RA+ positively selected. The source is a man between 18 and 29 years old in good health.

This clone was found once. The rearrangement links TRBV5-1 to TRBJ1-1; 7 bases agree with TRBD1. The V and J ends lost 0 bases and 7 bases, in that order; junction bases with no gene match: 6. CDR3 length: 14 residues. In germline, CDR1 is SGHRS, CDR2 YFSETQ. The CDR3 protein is CASSLVEGTDEAFF. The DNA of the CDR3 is TGCGCCAGCAGCTTGGTGGAAGGGACAGATGAAGCTTTCTTT.

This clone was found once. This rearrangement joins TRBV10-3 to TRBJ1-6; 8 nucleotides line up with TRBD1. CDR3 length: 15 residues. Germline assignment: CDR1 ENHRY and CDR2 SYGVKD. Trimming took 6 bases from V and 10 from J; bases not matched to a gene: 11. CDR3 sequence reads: CAIREDRVSVSPLHF. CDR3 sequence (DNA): TGTGCCATCAGAGAGGACAGGGTGTCAGTATCACCCCTCCACTTT.

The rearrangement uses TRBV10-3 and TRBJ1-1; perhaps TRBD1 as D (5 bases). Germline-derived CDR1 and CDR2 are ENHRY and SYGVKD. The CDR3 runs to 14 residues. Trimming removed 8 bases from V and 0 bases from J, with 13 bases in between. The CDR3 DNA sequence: TGTGCCATCCGCAGGGACGGCATGAACACTGAAGCTTTCTTT. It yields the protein CAIRRDGMNTEAFF.

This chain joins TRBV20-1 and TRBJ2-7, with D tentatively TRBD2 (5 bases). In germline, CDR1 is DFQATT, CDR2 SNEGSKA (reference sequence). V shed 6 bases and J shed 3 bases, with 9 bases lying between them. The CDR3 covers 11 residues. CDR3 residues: CSAQLVYEQYF. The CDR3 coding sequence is TGCAGTGCCCAACTAGTCTACGAGCAGTACTTC.